This T cell receptor beta chain emerged from a study of siplizumab effects on memory and regulatory T cells (dated by TCRdb to between 2017 and 2020). Turning to the overall study: The effect of the anti-CD2 antibody siplizumab on alloreactive T-cell subsets was examined in allogeneic mixed lymphocyte reactions constructed from human PBMCs.

Relative to germline, V is 0 bases shorter and J is 8 bases shorter, with 19 bases between their ends. From the cysteine up to the phenylalanine, the CDR3 has a length of 15 residues. Only the CDR3 DNA stays, 45 bases, in frame from base 1. Per the germline V gene (reference sequence), GTSNPN is the CDR1 and SVGIG is the CDR2. This clone was detected once. This clone's antigen is unknown. Per-base quality was not reported, and no clone a single base away is much larger than it. Results and caveats for the whole study, not just this receptor: Because sequences below about 10^-5 frequency were poorly captured, only a minor fraction of alloreactive clones could be mapped to unstimulated subsets. The cumulative frequency of alloreactive sequences that could be traced back to unstimulated CD4+ memory T cells was significantly reduced by siplizumab. For roughly 80-95% of proliferating CD4+ or CD8+ clones, no naive or memory phenotype could be assigned. Among mappable alloreactive CD4+ clones, an average Treg-derived fraction of roughly 71% was observed with siplizumab, compared with 26.9% in control reactions. Unstimulated naive T cells appeared more diverse than memory T cells, and naive cells seemed to contribute substantially to the alloresponse. Whether proliferating Tregs from siplizumab cultures were suppressive was not functionally confirmed.

Sorted unstimulated T cells and proliferating T cells recovered from mixed lymphocyte reactions underwent TCRbeta CDR3 sequencing. Fresh whole blood from about eleven HLA-typed healthy donors served as the source for isolating PBMCs. Libraries were built with the immunoSEQ multiplex PCR assay. The deep sequencing platform assayed some 98,000 TCR templates per sample. Genomic DNA extracted from sorted T cells was used for TCRbeta CDR3 sequencing. Concerning the study's data processing: The R programming language was used for the clonal analysis of the TCRbeta CDR3 data. Alloreactive CD4+ and CD8+ clones were identified by comparing unstimulated samples to CFSE-low samples taken after the reaction. Regulatory or non-regulatory origin of alloreactive CD4+ clones was assigned by matching sequences to the sorted unstimulated Treg and non-Treg repertoires. This immuneACCESS table, as held by TCRdb, lists in-frame sequences with V and J called but not all clones. Of the missing ones, under half trace to an unresolved V gene in checked studies; the others have no known cause. The V and J calls and clone size were taken over from that table, and D and trimming were inferred from the DNA. The sample includes some 110,000 clones, with around 93% observed a single time. 0.32% of the sample is in the top ten clones.

This chain is built from TRBV30 and TRBJ1-2; the D gene remains uncertain. The sequencing sample was made of CD4+ T cells sorted from blood. The TCR originated in a human donor in good health. In nucleotide form, the sequence is TGTGCCTGGAGTGTAAGCGTAGCGAAGTTTGGCGGCTACACCTTC. Translated, it gives CAWSVSVAKFGGYTF.